This TCR beta chain was sequenced for a study of blood T cell repertoires in COVID-19. About the study: The United States, Italy and Spain provided the acute and convalescent COVID-19 samples. T cells, B-cell-depleted T cells, or PBMCs supplied cDNA or gDNA.

Authors' data handling: Reference gene primer amplification in the assay estimated nucleated cell counts. Here immunoSEQ multiplex PCR was the method, and the copy in TCRdb shows in-frame clones only, minus some. The DNA was the basis for D and trimming; V, J and clone size are from that table. In the table there are around 250,000 clones, roughly 88% of which are singletons. Germline V lookup: CDR1 SGHTA, CDR2 FQGNSA. V lost 5 bases, J lost 8 bases, and 16 bases lay in between. This CDR3 contains 15 residues. This clone was detected only once. The clonotype originates from an elderly man with acute or convalescent COVID-19. The chain combines TRBV7-2 with TRBJ1-6, with D tentatively TRBD1 (5 bases). Sequencing was done on a sample of peripheral blood. CDR3 amino acids: CASSPNSGRDSPLHF. The CDR3 bases are TGTGCCAGCAGCCCTAACTCAGGGAGGGATTCACCCCTCCACTTT.